These T cell receptor beta chains were read from a single sample in a study of shared clonotypes between healthy human individuals. Sequenced by immunoSEQ multiplex PCR; TCRdb stores in-frame clones only, minus some. The data hold more than 2 million clones, with around 95% observed a single time. Sequencing input: naive CD8+ T cells from PBMCs. These receptors were obtained from a man aged 18 to 29 in good health. Some clones in this sample may be carry-over from other donors' samples. Both conserved end residues are part of each CDR3. The D gene is left open where the match is weak. Not all rows give a size; the values are once, few, many and, for expanded clones, a class.

v_call	j_call	clone_size	d_call	cdr3_aa	cdr3_nt
TRBV5-1	TRBJ2-7	-	TRBD2	CASSLSSRGSGRAGEQYF	TGCGCCAGCAGCTTGAGCTCCAGAGGTAGCGGGAGGGCTGGCGAGCAGTACTTC
TRBV28	TRBJ2-3	-	TRBD2	CASSGRLAEFTDTQYF	TGTGCCAGCTCAGGGAGACTAGCGGAGTTCACAGATACGCAGTATTTT
TRBV13	TRBJ1-4	once	TRBD1	CASSIQGQREKLFF	TGTGCCAGCAGTATACAGGGGCAGCGTGAAAAACTGTTTTTT
TRBV7-9	TRBJ1-1	-	-	CASSPTVFVVSEAFF	TGTGCCAGCAGCCCCACCGTTTTCGTTGTCTCTGAAGCTTTCTTT
TRBV2	TRBJ2-7	-	-	CASSDRFTYEQYF	TGTGCCAGCAGTGATAGGTTTACCTACGAGCAGTACTTC
TRBV7-3	TRBJ2-2	once	-	CASSLRGGRTGELFF	TGTGCCAGCAGCTTAAGGGGAGGACGAACCGGGGAGCTGTTTTTT
TRBV7-9	TRBJ2-7	-	TRBD2	CASSSRTSGSSYEQYF	TGTGCCAGCAGCTCCCGGACTAGCGGGAGCTCCTACGAGCAGTACTTC
TRBV6-5	TRBJ1-4	-	TRBD1	CASSYYQGALNEKLFF	TGTGCCAGCAGTTACTACCAGGGGGCTCTTAATGAAAAACTGTTTTTT
TRBV11-3	TRBJ2-1	-	TRBD2	CASSSGGVAVSYNEQFF	TGTGCCAGCAGCTCCGGGGGGGTGGCGGTTTCCTACAATGAGCAGTTCTTC
TRBV27	TRBJ1-5	-	-	CASSEGVNQPQHF	TGTGCCAGCAGTGAGGGGGTCAATCAGCCCCAGCATTTT
TRBV6-5	TRBJ2-3	-	TRBD1	CASSDRVKDTQYF	TGTGCCAGCAGTGACAGGGTCAAAGATACGCAGTATTTT
TRBV5-6	TRBJ2-2	-	-	CASSLGMGTGELFF	TGTGCCAGCAGCTTGGGAATGGGCACCGGGGAGCTGTTTTTT
TRBV7-9	TRBJ2-7	-	TRBD1	CASSLVQGAYCEQYF	TGTGCCAGCAGCTTAGTCCAGGGGGCTTACTGCGAGCAGTACTTC
TRBV4-3	TRBJ1-1	-	TRBD1	CASSQDRRTGGAEAFF	TGCGCCAGCAGCCAAGATCGTCGGACAGGGGGTGCTGAAGCTTTCTTT
TRBV19	TRBJ1-1	-	TRBD1	CASGQGARNTEAFF	TGTGCCAGCGGACAGGGGGCAAGAAACACTGAAGCTTTCTTT
TRBV7-9	TRBJ2-1	-	TRBD1	CASSLVGQAFYNEQFF	TGTGCCAGCAGCTTAGTGGGACAGGCCTTTTACAATGAGCAGTTCTTC
TRBV19	TRBJ1-1	-	TRBD1	CASSRRGTGRMNTEAFF	TGTGCCAGTAGTAGGCGCGGGACAGGGAGAATGAACACTGAAGCTTTCTTT
TRBV5-1	TRBJ2-1	-	-	CASSSTTDYFLRDEQFF	TGCGCCAGCAGCTCGACCACAGACTACTTCTTACGGGATGAGCAGTTCTTC
TRBV7-8	TRBJ2-1	once	TRBD2	CASSLATGGVSNEQFF	TGTGCCAGCAGCTTAGCTACGGGAGGGGTTAGCAATGAGCAGTTCTTC
TRBV7-9	TRBJ2-3	-	-	CASSRLPVLPDTQYF	TGTGCCAGCAGCCGACTACCTGTATTACCAGATACGCAGTATTTT
TRBV27	TRBJ2-1	-	-	CASLEGTEQFF	TGTGCCAGCCTGGAGGGTACTGAGCAGTTCTTC
TRBV7-6	TRBJ2-3	once	-	CASSLGRKGAADTQYF	TGTGCCAGCAGCTTAGGTCGGAAAGGGGCCGCAGATACGCAGTATTTT
TRBV2	TRBJ2-1	once	-	CASRGKQASPGVNEQFF	TGTGCCAGCAGGGGTAAACAGGCTTCCCCAGGGGTCAATGAGCAGTTCTTC
TRBV7-3	TRBJ2-2	-	TRBD1	CASSLQGSTGELFF	TGTGCCAGCAGCCTACAGGGGTCCACCGGGGAGCTGTTTTTT
TRBV11-2	TRBJ2-7	-	-	CASSLSPWEQYF	TGTGCCAGCAGCTTATCTCCCTGGGAGCAGTACTTC